This T cell receptor beta chain emerged from a study of cytomegalovirus exposure and HLA in healthy donors. Study conclusions and caveats: A later analysis revealed that TCR association rates differed between HLA loci, peaking at DRB1 and bottoming out at HLA-C.

There are a few counts of this clone. Its antigen is still unknown. 13 Jbeta primers and 60 Vbeta primers were used for the PCR. Profiling relied on immunoSEQ multiplex PCR, and the TCRdb table lists in-frame clones only, not all of them. The table shows tens of thousands of clones, with about 80% occurring only once. Sequencing was carried out using PBMCs. This receptor was taken from a man between 60 and 75 years old in good health and CMV-seropositive.

This CDR3 reads CASDRGGYEQYF. The DNA of the CDR3 is TGTGCCAGCGACAGGGGCGGCTACGAGCAGTACTTC. This sequence joins TRBV6-6 and TRBJ2-7, with 8 positions matching TRBD1. This CDR3 region has 12 residues. V dropped 8 bases and J dropped 3; count of bases not matched to a gene: 3. Germline assignment: CDR1 MNHNY and CDR2 SVGAGI (reference sequence).